This entry concerns a single TCR beta chain. The data belong to a study of blood T cell repertoires in COVID-19. The wider study: In each case, the material was cDNA or gDNA derived from T cells, B-cell-depleted T cells, or PBMCs.

Patients at the Seattle site were enrolled during active infection and followed longitudinally. The germline V gene encodes CDR1 MNHEY and CDR2 SVGEGT. The CDR3 loop spans 15 amino acids. Trimming shortened V by 2 bases and J by 0 bases, and 9 bases separated the two germline ends. Data came from immunoSEQ multiplex PCR; TCRdb stores just in-frame clones and leaves some out. The sample lists 85,000 to 130,000 clones, about three quarters occurring once. The TCR originated in a man older than 75 with COVID-19, enrolled during active disease. Sequenced: peripheral blood. The V and J genes are TRBV6-2 or TRBV6-3 and TRBJ2-3, with D possibly being TRBD1 (5 bases). DNA of the CDR3: TGTGCCAGCAGTTACGGGGCGGTAAGCACAGATACGCAGTATTTT. It yields the protein CASSYGAVSTDTQYF.